A selection of T cell receptor beta chains follows, all from one sample in a study of somatic mutations in cytotoxic T cells in rheumatoid arthritis. Measured with immunoSEQ multiplex PCR; TCRdb has only the in-frame clones, and not every one. The sample consists of around 23,000 clones, about 82% of them appearing once. Sequencing was carried out using CD8+ T cells sorted from blood. The receptors come from an adult with rheumatoid arthritis. Each CDR3 is given without its conserved first and last residue. D genes are given only for firm matches.

TRBV29-1	TRBJ1-2	.	SVEVKVFGYT
TRBV19	TRBJ2-1	.	ASSKYNEQF
TRBV6-5	TRBJ1-2	TRBD1	ASSPGTGGFFGYT
TRBV7-2	TRBJ1-6	TRBD1	ASSDRDRGNSPLH
TRBV5-6	TRBJ1-2	.	ASSLGGANYGYT
TRBV5-6	TRBJ2-7	TRBD1	ASRVGGSDEQY
TRBV5-1	TRBJ1-2	.	ASSLAESYGYT
TRBV27	TRBJ2-2	.	ASTLEGVGTGELF
TRBV10-3	TRBJ1-2	.	AISDDSNNYGYT
TRBV10-3	TRBJ1-1	TRBD1	AIRGQGNTEAF
TRBV29-1	TRBJ2-1	TRBD2	SAKGTSGGRYNEQF
TRBV10-3	TRBJ1-1	TRBD1	AISGTGSMNTEAF
TRBV5-6	TRBJ1-5	.	ASSPGPGPQH
TRBV2	TRBJ1-1	TRBD1	ASSVRVGGAGMNTEAF
TRBV10-3	TRBJ2-2	.	AIHYDGSTNTGELF
TRBV7-6	TRBJ2-1	TRBD2	ASSLVGTSGGEQF
TRBV27	TRBJ2-5	TRBD2	ASSHRTSGGVGQETQY
TRBV4-3	TRBJ2-1	.	ASSQVRMRDNYNEQF
TRBV6-4	TRBJ2-2	TRBD1	ASSETGSDTGELF
TRBV27	TRBJ1-5	.	ASSFGGPSSNQPQH
TRBV4-3	TRBJ1-2	.	ASSQDSHSRSNYGYT
TRBV2	TRBJ1-4	TRBD1	ASSTTGETNEKLF
TRBV5-6	TRBJ1-5	.	ASSPWGGNQPQH
TRBV4-1	TRBJ2-7	TRBD1	ASSLGGTGVYEQY
TRBV2	TRBJ1-2	.	ASGLLYGYT
TRBV6-5	TRBJ1-1	.	ASSPGRGTEAF
TRBV21-1	TRBJ1-2	.	ASSKEGGVEPEGSDYGYT
TRBV7-9	TRBJ1-1	.	ASSLGTLDLEAF
TRBV5-4	TRBJ1-1	TRBD1	ASSRTGINTEAF
TRBV7-9	TRBJ2-2	.	ASSPGTAEVGELF
TRBV6-1	TRBJ2-1	TRBD1	ASSDQTGGHMNEQF
TRBV2	TRBJ1-5	TRBD1	ASSDRVLGIYSNQPQH
TRBV6-5	TRBJ1-1	.	ASKQQELSPEAF
TRBV5-6	TRBJ2-2	.	ASSFGAPDLTGELF
TRBV10-1	TRBJ2-4	.	ASSGWARGRY
TRBV4-1	TRBJ2-5	.	ASRPGTLPLQETQY
TRBV28	TRBJ2-1	TRBD2	ASSFKRGGIYNEQF
TRBV6-1	TRBJ1-1	.	ASSSSRGSVREAF
TRBV5-5	TRBJ2-7	TRBD1	ASRGQGSYEQY
TRBV7-9	TRBJ2-3	TRBD2	ATPKLAGSTDTQY
TRBV7-9	TRBJ1-5	.	ASSSGTGSNQPQH
TRBV7-9	TRBJ1-2	.	ASSFTQEGGYT
TRBV7-8	TRBJ1-5	.	ASSSGDGIQPQH
TRBV4-1	TRBJ2-2	TRBD1	ATGTAHTGELF
TRBV19	TRBJ1-6	.	ASKWRAIEENNSPLH
TRBV7-2	TRBJ1-3	.	ASSAYPGVTGNTIY
TRBV14	TRBJ2-5	.	ASSQDGAGYGETQY
TRBV7-8	TRBJ2-1	TRBD2	ASSSGLAGGFRNEQF
TRBV9	TRBJ2-3	.	ASTKTSTDTQY
TRBV5-1	TRBJ2-4	TRBD1	ASSFGQAAKNIQY
TRBV12-5	TRBJ2-1	.	ASGVNTGASYNEQF
TRBV4-1	TRBJ2-3	.	ASSQVLTGTDTQY
TRBV11-2	TRBJ1-2	TRBD1	ASSLAPGQIPLYGYT
TRBV15	TRBJ2-7	.	ATSRLGESYEQY